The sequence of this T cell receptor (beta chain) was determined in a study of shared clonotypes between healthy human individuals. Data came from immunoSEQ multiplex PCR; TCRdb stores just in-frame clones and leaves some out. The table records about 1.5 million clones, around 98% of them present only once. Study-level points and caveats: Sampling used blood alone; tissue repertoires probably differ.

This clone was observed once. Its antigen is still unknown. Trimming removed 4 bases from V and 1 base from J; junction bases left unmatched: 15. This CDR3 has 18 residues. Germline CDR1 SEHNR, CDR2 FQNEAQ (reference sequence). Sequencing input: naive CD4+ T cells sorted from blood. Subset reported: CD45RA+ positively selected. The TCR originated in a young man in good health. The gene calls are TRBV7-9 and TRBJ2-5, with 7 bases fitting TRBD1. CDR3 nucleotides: TGTGCCAGCAGCTACCTGAGCAGGGGGACAAGATTCCAAGAGACCCAGTACTTC. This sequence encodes CASSYLSRGTRFQETQYF.